Below are 30 T cell receptor beta chains sequenced from a single sample in a study of T cells in localized non-small cell lung cancer. TCRdb keeps only in-frame clones here, not all; method: immunoSEQ multiplex PCR. This sample has tens of thousands of clones, with around 89% found just once. Sequenced here: peripheral blood, sampled before any cancer treatment. The receptors stem from a woman aged 35-70 years with stage I squamous cell lung carcinoma.

This clone occurred once. The junction and the germline gene differ at one end; a read error may be behind it. Other DNA sequences within the sample encode an identical CDR3. This chain connects TRBV7-9 to TRBJ2-7; D is undetermined. This CDR3 has 18 amino acids. The germline V gene encodes CDR1 SEHNR and CDR2 FQNEAQ (reference sequence). The CDR3 DNA follows: TGCGCCAGCAGCTTGGCCATTCTCGTAGATGGCAGCTTCTACGAGCAGTACTTC. It translates to CASSLAILVDGSFYEQYF.

This sequence joins TRBV30 and TRBJ2-7; TRBD1 matches 8 bases. This CDR3 region has 14 residues. Germline V CDR1 and CDR2: GTSNPN, SVGIG (reference sequence). V lost 0 bases to trimming and J lost 3 bases; unmatched junction nucleotides: 4. Here the CDR3 DNA reads TGTGCCTGGAGTGTACGACAGGGGCGCTACGAGCAGTACTTC. It specifies CAWSVRQGRYEQYF.

This clone was counted a single time. V gene TRBV9 combines with J gene TRBJ1-3; a possible D gene is TRBD1 (6 bases). Germline assignment: CDR1 SGDLS and CDR2 YYNGEE. Trimming cost V 2 bases and J 0 bases, with 9 bases left between them. The CDR3 runs 15 residues. CDR3 region: CASSVEQGSGNTIYF. The CDR3, as DNA: TGTGCCAGCAGCGTTGAACAGGGCTCTGGAAACACCATATATTTT.

This chain connects TRBV6-5 to TRBJ1-5; no definite D call. The CDR3 is 13 residues long. The germline CDR1 and CDR2 sequences are MNHEY and SVGAGI. Between the trimmed V and J ends, which lost 8 bases and 4 bases, there was a span of 12 bases. CDR3 sequence (DNA): TGTGCCAGCGGGTCCCCTACAAATCAGCCCCAGCATTTT. Translating it yields CASGSPTNQPQHF.

The chain joins TRBV19 to TRBJ2-2; 9 bases match TRBD1. The CDR3 runs 18 residues. Losses at the gene ends were 0 bases for V and 5 bases for J; bases not matched to a gene: 10. The germline CDR1 and CDR2 sequences are LNHDA and SQIVND (reference sequence). The CDR3 nucleotides are TGTGCCAGTAGTATAGATGTAGGAGGACAGGGGTGGACCGGGGAGCTGTTTTTT. It yields the protein CASSIDVGGQGWTGELFF.

The rearrangement links TRBV7-9 to TRBJ2-7; D unclear. Germline V gene data show CDR1 as SEHNR and CDR2 as FQNEAQ (reference sequence). This CDR3 spans 13 amino acids. The V end lost 3 bases, the J end lost 2 bases, and 8 bases lay between the germline ends. Written as DNA, the CDR3 is TGTGCCAGCAGCTTGGGTTTTACCTACGAGCAGTACTTC. Residues: CASSLGFTYEQYF.

J is TRBJ1-1 and V is TRBV29-1; D unresolved. The V gene's germline CDR1 is SQVTM and CDR2 ANQGSEA. The V gene lost 6 bases and the J gene lost 10 bases, with 15 bases spanning the gap. There are 11 residues in the CDR3. As DNA, the CDR3 is TGCAGCGTGGCCGAACGCGCGGTAGCTTTCTTT. It encodes CSVAERAVAFF.

Written as DNA, the CDR3 is TGTGCCAGTACCATATCTAAGGGCAGGGGAGTCATTCAGTACTTC. Translating gives CASTISKGRGVIQYF. The V and J genes are TRBV19 and TRBJ2-4, with D tentatively TRBD1 (6 bases). Trimming removed 7 bases from V and 9 bases from J, with 22 bases in between. CDR1 and CDR2 from the germline V gene are LNHDA and SQIVND (reference sequence). The length of the CDR3 is 15 residues.

This clone was observed once. The chain carries TRBV9 and TRBJ1-1, with D unclear. The ends were cut back, 0 bases at V and 3 bases at J, with 18 bases in the middle. CDR3 length: 17 residues. Per the germline V gene, CDR1 is SGDLS and CDR2 is YYNGEE. Written as DNA, the CDR3 is TGTGCCAGCAGCGTAGTTCCCCATGCCCTCCGAGACACTGAAGCTTTCTTT. Translation: CASSVVPHALRDTEAFF. The full variable domain, in which reference TRBV9 and TRBJ1-1 provide the parts outside the CDR3, is DSGVTQTPKHLITATGQRVTLRCSPRSGDLSVYWYQQSLDQGLQFLIQYYNGEERAKGNILERFSAQQFPDLHSELNLSSLELGDSALYFCASSVVPHALRDTEAFFGQGTRLTVV.

The CDR3 spells CASSPGLAWETQYF. CDR3 sequence (DNA): TGTGCCAGCAGCCCCGGACTAGCCTGGGAGACCCAGTACTTC. This sequence joins TRBV7-9 and TRBJ2-5, with TRBD2 identical over 8 bases. The germline CDR1 and CDR2 sequences are SEHNR and FQNEAQ (reference sequence). The CDR3 runs to 14 residues. With V trimmed by 5 bases and J by 5 bases, 7 bases remained unmatched.

For the CDR3, the DNA is TGTGCCATCAGTTCCATCCCCGGACAGACGAAAGAGATCGCCGGGGAGCTGTTTTTT. Protein: CAISSIPGQTKEIAGELFF. This chain uses TRBV10-3 with TRBJ2-2, with D possibly being TRBD1 (6 bases). Germline V gene data show CDR1 as ENHRY and CDR2 as SYGVKD. CDR3 length: 19 amino acids. The germline V and J ends were trimmed by 5 bases and 6 bases, with 28 bases remaining between them.

This CDR3 reads CAWSAQGNTIYF. The CDR3 DNA is TGTGCCTGGAGCGCACAGGGAAACACCATATATTTT. V gene TRBV30 combines with J gene TRBJ1-3; D gene ambiguous. Germline CDR1 GTSNPN, CDR2 SVGIG (reference sequence). Trimming shortened V by 3 bases and J by 4 bases, and 7 bases separated the two germline ends. This CDR3 spans 12 amino acids.

V is TRBV5-8 and J is TRBJ1-5; D is unclear. This CDR3 spans 15 amino acids. V was cut by 0 bases and J by 0 bases, with 7 bases left in between. Germline V gives CDR1 SGHTS, CDR2 YDEGEE. The CDR3 reads CASSLGVSSNQPQHF. CDR3 sequence (DNA): TGTGCCAGCAGCTTGGGGGTCAGTAGCAATCAGCCCCAGCATTTT.

This clone was detected only once. J is TRBJ1-1 and V is TRBV7-9; D not certain. V was cut by 7 bases and J by 2 bases, with 11 bases left in between. Per germline, CDR1 SEHNR and CDR2 FQNEAQ (reference sequence). The CDR3 is 13 amino acids. The CDR3 DNA reads TGTGCCAGCACACAACCGGGAAACACTGAAGCTTTCTTT. This sequence encodes CASTQPGNTEAFF. Combining the CDR3 with reference TRBV7-9 and TRBJ1-1 gives the whole variable domain DTGVSQNPRHKITKRGQNVTFRCDPISEHNRLYWYRQTLGQGPEFLTYFQNEAQLEKSRLLSDRFSAERPKGSFSTLEIQRTEQGDSAMYLCASTQPGNTEAFFGQGTRLTVV.

The V gene is TRBV7-6, the J gene TRBJ2-3; 12 bases fit TRBD2. Germline V lookup: CDR1 SGHVS, CDR2 FNYEAQ. CDR3 length: 16 residues. J gave up 8 bases and V 1 base, and 7 bases lay outside the gene matches. The CDR3 nucleotides are TGTGCCAGCAGCTTAGAGCTAGCGGGGGGGCCCGGTACGCAGTATTTT. It yields the protein CASSLELAGGPGTQYF.

This clone was counted between two and nine times. V and J are TRBV16 and TRBJ1-1; tentative D call: TRBD1 (6 bases). Trimming shortened V by 2 bases and J by 0 bases, and 16 bases separated the two germline ends. This CDR3 contains 17 residues. The germline gives CDR1 KGHSY, CDR2 FQNENV. CDR3 DNA sequence: TGTGCCAGCAGCCAACCGATGACAGGTGGGATGAACACTGAAGCTTTCTTT. Protein: CASSQPMTGGMNTEAFF.

This chain links TRBV5-4 with TRBJ2-3, with 7 bases lining up with TRBD1. The CDR3 length is 14 residues. Germline CDR1 reads SGHNT; CDR2 reads YYREEE (reference sequence). The V gene end was trimmed by 5 bases and the J gene end by 4 bases; junction bases not matched to a gene: 7. The CDR3 coding sequence is TGTGCCAGCAGTGAGAGGGGGCTCGCAGATACGCAGTATTTT. This gives the protein CASSERGLADTQYF. The whole variable domain, filled in from reference TRBV5-4 and TRBJ2-3, reads ETGVTQSPTHLIKTRGQQVTLRCSSQSGHNTVSWYQQALGQGPQFIFQYYREEENGRGNFPPRFSGLQFPNYSSELNVNALELDDSALYLCASSERGLADTQYFGPGTRLTVL.

This chain uses TRBV30 with TRBJ1-3, with unresolved D. CDR1 is GTSNPN and CDR2 is SVGIG in the germline V gene (reference sequence). The CDR3 spans 13 residues. Deletions cut 8 bases from V and 0 bases from J, with 11 bases between. DNA for the CDR3: TGTGCCAGCAATAGGAACTCTGGAAACACCATATATTTT. It specifies CASNRNSGNTIYF.

This clone appeared a single time. This CDR3 reads CASSQTTSTDTQYF. CDR3 nucleotide sequence: TGTGCCAGTAGTCAGACAACTAGCACAGATACGCAGTATTTT. V and J are TRBV19 and TRBJ2-3; D remains ambiguous. V lost 5 bases and J 0 bases, leaving 9 bases between the germline ends. The CDR3 length is 14 residues. The germline gives CDR1 LNHDA, CDR2 SQIVND (reference sequence).

V usage is TRBV13 and J usage is TRBJ2-7, with D possibly matching TRBD1 (6 bases). The CDR3 has 13 amino acids. The germline V and J ends were trimmed by 0 bases and 6 bases, with 9 bases remaining between them. The germline V gene encodes CDR1 PRHDT and CDR2 FYEKMQ (reference sequence). CDR3 nucleotides: TGTGCCAGCAGCTTAGGATCAGGGGCCGAGCAGTACTTC. This encodes CASSLGSGAEQYF.

The genes are TRBV10-3 and TRBJ2-7; no clear D gene. The CDR3 is 13 residues long. Trimming shortened V by 2 bases and J by 0 bases, and 5 bases separated the two germline ends. Germline-derived CDR1 and CDR2 are ENHRY and SYGVKD. This CDR3 is CAISERSSYEQYF. The DNA for the CDR3 is TGTGCCATCAGTGAGCGTAGCTCCTACGAGCAGTACTTC.

The genes are TRBV19 and TRBJ2-3; TRBD2 matches 9 bases. After removal of 2 bases from V and 5 bases from J, the junction contained 5 bases not matched to a gene. CDR1 is LNHDA and CDR2 is SQIVND in the germline V gene (reference sequence). This CDR3 contains 15 residues. This CDR3 reads CASSIRASGVDTQYF. In nucleotides, the CDR3 is TGTGCCAGTAGTATAAGAGCTAGCGGGGTAGATACGCAGTATTTT.

The J gene is TRBJ2-3, the V gene TRBV30; D is unclear. From germline, CDR1 is GTSNPN and CDR2 SVGIG (reference sequence). V gave up 3 bases and J gave up 2 bases, with 6 bases separating them. This CDR3 has 12 amino acids. CDR3 in amino acids: CAWSTTTDTQYF. CDR3 nucleotide sequence: TGTGCCTGGAGCACTACCACAGATACGCAGTATTTT.

The chain has TRBV30 and TRBJ1-5; 7 nucleotides align to TRBD1. The V segment lost 3 bases and the J segment 6 bases; nucleotides outside the gene matches: 5. This CDR3 spans 13 amino acids. From germline, CDR1 is GTSNPN and CDR2 SVGIG (reference sequence). CDR3 amino acids: CAWSNTGAQPQHF. In nucleotides, the CDR3 is TGTGCCTGGAGCAACACAGGGGCTCAGCCCCAGCATTTT.

This clone showed up just once. The chain recombines TRBV5-1 with TRBJ2-5; D might be TRBD2 (7 bases). Germline V gene lookup returns CDR1 SGHRS and CDR2 YFSETQ. CDR3 size: 16 residues. Trimming pared 3 bases from V and 2 bases from J, leaving 17 bases between. Written as DNA, the CDR3 is TGCGCCAGCAGCTGGGGGGGCTGGGGTAGTCAAGAGACCCAGTACTTC. Its translation: CASSWGGWGSQETQYF.

The rearrangement joins TRBV5-1 to TRBJ2-2; 9 bases are shared with TRBD1. Germline values: CDR1 SGHRS, CDR2 YFSETQ. The J segment lost 5 bases and the V segment lost 0 bases, leaving 8 bases of the junction unmatched. The CDR3 totals 17 residues. The CDR3 loop reads CASSLEPLGQGTGELFF. In DNA, the CDR3 is TGCGCCAGCAGCTTGGAACCTCTGGGACAGGGAACCGGGGAGCTGTTTTTT.

V and J are TRBV9 and TRBJ2-1, with 9 bases that match TRBD2. This CDR3 region has 16 residues. In germline, CDR1 is SGDLS, CDR2 YYNGEE. V lost 3 bases to trimming and J lost 1 base; unmatched junction nucleotides: 5. The CDR3 DNA is TGTGCCAGCAGCGCAAGACTAGCGGTATCCTACAATGAGCAGTTCTTC. As protein: CASSARLAVSYNEQFF. Filled out from reference TRBV9 and TRBJ2-1, the complete variable domain reads DSGVTQTPKHLITATGQRVTLRCSPRSGDLSVYWYQQSLDQGLQFLIQYYNGEERAKGNILERFSAQQFPDLHSELNLSSLELGDSALYFCASSARLAVSYNEQFFGPGTRLTVL.

This chain uses TRBV5-1 with TRBJ2-5; 7 nucleotides line up with TRBD1. V shed 4 bases, J shed 3 bases, and the junction held 3 bases outside the gene matches. Germline assignment: CDR1 SGHRS and CDR2 YFSETQ. This CDR3 region has 13 residues. CDR3 DNA sequence: TGCGCCAGCAGCATAACAGGGGAAGAGACCCAGTACTTC. Its translation: CASSITGEETQYF. Looking up the rest from reference TRBV5-1 and TRBJ2-5 gives the full variable domain: KAGVTQTPRYLIKTRGQQVTLSCSPISGHRSVSWYQQTPGQGLQFLFEYFSETQRNKGNFPGRFSGRQFSNSRSEMNVSTLELGDSALYLCASSITGEETQYFGPGTRLLVL.

The rearrangement links TRBV5-4 to TRBJ1-4; D gene ambiguous. This CDR3 contains 14 residues. The germline CDR1 and CDR2 sequences are SGHNT and YYREEE (reference sequence). Trimming cost V 0 bases and J 0 bases, with 3 bases left between them. The CDR3 sequence: CASSLAATNEKLFF. CDR3 sequence (DNA): TGTGCCAGCAGCTTGGCTGCAACTAATGAAAAACTGTTTTTT.

The V gene is TRBV13, the J gene TRBJ1-1; 7 bases fit TRBD1. CDR1 PRHDT and CDR2 FYEKMQ come from the germline V gene (reference sequence). The ends lost 4 bases at V and 7 bases at J; junction bases unmatched: 9. This CDR3 has 14 residues. In nucleotides, the CDR3 is TGTGCCAGCAGCTCCACGGACAGGACCGATGAAGCTTTCTTT. This sequence encodes CASSSTDRTDEAFF.